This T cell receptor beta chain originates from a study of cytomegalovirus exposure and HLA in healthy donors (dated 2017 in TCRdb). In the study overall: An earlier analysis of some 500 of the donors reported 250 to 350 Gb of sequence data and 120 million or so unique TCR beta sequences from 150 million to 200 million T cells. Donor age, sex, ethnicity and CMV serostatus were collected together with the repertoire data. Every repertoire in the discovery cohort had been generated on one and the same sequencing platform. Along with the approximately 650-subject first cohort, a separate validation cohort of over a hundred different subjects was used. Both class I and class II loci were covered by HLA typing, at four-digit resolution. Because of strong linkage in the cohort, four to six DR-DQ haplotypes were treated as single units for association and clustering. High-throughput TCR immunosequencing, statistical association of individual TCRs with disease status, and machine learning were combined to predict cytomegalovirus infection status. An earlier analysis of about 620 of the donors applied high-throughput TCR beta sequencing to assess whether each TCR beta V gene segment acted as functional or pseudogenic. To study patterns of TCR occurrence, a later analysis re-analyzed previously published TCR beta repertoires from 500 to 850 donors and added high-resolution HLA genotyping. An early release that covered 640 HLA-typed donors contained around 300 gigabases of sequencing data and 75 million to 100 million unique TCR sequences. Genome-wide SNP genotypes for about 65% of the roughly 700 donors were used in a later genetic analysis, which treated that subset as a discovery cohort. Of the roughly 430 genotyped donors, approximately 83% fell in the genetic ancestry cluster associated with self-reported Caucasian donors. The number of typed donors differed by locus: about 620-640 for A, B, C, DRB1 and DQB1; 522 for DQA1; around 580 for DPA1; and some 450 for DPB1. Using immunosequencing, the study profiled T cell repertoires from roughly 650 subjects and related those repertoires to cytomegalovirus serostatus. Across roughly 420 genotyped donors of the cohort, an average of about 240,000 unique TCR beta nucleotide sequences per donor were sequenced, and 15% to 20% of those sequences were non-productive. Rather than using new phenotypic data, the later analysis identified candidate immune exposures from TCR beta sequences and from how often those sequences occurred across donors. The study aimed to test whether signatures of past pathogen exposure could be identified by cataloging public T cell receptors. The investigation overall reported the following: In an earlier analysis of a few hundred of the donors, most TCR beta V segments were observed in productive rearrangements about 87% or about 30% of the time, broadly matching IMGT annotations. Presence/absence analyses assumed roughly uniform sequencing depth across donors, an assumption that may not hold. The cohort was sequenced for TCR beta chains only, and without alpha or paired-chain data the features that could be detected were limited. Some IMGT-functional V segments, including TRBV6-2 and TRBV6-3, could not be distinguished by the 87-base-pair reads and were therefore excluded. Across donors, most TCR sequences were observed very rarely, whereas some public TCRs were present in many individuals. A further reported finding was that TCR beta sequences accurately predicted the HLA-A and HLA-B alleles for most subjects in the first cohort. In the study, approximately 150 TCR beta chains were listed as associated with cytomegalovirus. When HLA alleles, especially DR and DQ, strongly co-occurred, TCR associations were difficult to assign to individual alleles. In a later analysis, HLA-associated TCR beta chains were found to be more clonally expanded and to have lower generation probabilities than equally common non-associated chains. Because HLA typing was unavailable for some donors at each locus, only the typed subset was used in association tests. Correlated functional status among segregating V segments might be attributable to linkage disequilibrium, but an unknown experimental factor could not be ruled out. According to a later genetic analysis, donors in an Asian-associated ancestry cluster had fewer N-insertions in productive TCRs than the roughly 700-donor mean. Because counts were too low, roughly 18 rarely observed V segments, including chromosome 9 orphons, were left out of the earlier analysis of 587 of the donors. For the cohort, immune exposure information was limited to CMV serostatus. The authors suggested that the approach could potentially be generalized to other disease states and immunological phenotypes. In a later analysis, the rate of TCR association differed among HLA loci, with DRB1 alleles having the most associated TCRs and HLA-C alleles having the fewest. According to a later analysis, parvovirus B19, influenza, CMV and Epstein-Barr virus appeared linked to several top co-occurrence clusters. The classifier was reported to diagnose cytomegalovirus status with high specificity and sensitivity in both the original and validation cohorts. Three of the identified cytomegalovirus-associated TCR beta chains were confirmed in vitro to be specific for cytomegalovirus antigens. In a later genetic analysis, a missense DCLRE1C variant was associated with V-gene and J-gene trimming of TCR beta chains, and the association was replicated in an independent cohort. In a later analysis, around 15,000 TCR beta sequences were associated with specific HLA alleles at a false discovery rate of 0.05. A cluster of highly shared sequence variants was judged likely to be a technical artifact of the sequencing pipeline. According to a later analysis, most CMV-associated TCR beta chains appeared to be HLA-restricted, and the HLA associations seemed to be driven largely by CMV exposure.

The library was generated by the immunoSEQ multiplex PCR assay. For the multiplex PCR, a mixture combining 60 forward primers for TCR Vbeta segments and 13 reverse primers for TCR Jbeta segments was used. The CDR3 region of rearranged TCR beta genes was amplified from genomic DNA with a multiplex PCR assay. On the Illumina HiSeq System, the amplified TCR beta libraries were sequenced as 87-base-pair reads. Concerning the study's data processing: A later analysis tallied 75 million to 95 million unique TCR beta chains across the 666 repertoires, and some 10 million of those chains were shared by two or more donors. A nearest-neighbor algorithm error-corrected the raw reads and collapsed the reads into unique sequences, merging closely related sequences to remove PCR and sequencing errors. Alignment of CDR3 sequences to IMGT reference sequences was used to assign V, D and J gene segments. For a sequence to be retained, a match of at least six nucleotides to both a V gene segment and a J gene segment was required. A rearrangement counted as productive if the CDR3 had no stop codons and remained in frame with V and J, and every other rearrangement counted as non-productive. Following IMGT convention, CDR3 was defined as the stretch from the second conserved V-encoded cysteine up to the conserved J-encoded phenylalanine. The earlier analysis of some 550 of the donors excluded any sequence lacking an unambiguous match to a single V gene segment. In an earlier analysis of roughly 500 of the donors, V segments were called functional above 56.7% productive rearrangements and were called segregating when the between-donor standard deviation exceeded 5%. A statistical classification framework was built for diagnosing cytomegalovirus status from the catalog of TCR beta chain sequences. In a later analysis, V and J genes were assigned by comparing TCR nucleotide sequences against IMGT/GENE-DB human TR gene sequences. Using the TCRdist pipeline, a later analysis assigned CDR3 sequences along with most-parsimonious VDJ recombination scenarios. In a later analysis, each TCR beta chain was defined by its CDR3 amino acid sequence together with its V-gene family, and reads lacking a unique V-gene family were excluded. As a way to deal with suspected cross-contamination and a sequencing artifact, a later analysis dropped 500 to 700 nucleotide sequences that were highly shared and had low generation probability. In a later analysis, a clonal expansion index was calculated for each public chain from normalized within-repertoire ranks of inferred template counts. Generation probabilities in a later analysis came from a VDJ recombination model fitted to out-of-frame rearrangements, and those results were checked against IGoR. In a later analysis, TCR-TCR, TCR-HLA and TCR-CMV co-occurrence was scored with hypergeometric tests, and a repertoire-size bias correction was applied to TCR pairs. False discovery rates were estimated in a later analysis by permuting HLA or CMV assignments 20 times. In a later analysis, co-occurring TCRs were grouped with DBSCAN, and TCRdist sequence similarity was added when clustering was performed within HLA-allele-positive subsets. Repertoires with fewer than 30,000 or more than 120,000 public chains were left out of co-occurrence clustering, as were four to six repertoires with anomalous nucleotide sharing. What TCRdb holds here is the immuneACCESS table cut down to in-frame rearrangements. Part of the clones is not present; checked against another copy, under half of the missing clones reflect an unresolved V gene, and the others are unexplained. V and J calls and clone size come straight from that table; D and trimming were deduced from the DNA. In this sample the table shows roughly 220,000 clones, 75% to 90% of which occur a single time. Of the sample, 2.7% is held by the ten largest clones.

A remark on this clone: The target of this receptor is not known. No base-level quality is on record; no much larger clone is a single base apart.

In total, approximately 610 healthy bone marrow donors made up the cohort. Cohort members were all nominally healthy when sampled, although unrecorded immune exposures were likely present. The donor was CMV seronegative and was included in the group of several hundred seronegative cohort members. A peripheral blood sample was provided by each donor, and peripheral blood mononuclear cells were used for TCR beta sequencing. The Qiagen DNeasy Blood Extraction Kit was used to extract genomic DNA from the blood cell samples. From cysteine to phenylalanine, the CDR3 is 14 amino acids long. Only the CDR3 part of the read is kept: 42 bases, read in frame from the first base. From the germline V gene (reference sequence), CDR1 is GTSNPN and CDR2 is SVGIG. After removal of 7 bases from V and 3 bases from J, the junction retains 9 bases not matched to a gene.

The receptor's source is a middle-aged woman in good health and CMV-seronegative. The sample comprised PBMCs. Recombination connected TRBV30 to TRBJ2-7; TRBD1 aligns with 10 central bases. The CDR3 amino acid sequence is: CALWLGTGVYEQYF. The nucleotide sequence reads TGTGCCTTGTGGCTTGGGACAGGGGTCTACGAGCAGTACTTC.